This TCR beta chain was sequenced during a study of T cells in localized non-small cell lung cancer. This clone was counted only a few times. The target antigen is unknown. The germline V and J ends were trimmed by 3 bases and 1 base, with 9 bases remaining between them. Germline V gene lookup returns CDR1 MGHRA and CDR2 YSYEKL. The length of the CDR3 is 14 residues. The table came from immunoSEQ multiplex PCR; TCRdb's copy has only in-frame clones and leaves some out. The sample records around 2,500 clones, approximately 21% being singletons. Study observations and caveats: Owing to sequencing of a solitary tumor region, heterogeneity cannot be discounted. A denser population of T cells in blood accompanied longer overall survival. Uninvolved adjacent lung showed the highest T cell clonality, exceeding tumor. Among the top 100 tumor clones, a median approximately 62 appeared in adjacent lung.

The receptor comes from a woman aged 40-70 years with stage I lung adenocarcinoma. This sequence joins TRBV4-1 and TRBJ1-1, with D possibly TRBD1 on 6 matching bases. Source: normal lung tissue next to the tumor, taken before any cancer treatment. CDR3 sequence reads: CASSQEGGNTEAFF. The CDR3 coding sequence is TGCGCCAGCAGCCAGGAGGGGGGGAACACTGAAGCTTTCTTT.